This T cell receptor beta chain was sequenced during a study of CD8+CD57+ T cells in acquired aplastic anemia. Findings and limits, study-wide: Patient and control CD8+ Simpson's diversity was not significantly different.

Trimming shortened V by 3 bases and J by 0 bases, and 10 bases separated the two germline ends. CDR3 length: 15 amino acids. CDR1 is SGDLS, CDR2 YYNGEE, per germline. It was patients with CD8+CD57+ cell expansion by flow cytometry who were chosen for sequencing. The cohort consisted entirely of patients having severe acquired aplastic anemia. Both TCR beta VDJ combination and CDR3 sequence profiling were carried out. Genomic DNA was the template for this profiling. A single record per CDR3 protein comes from TCRdb applying MiXCR to the reads. The sample consists of about 180,000 distinct CDR3 sequences, 50% to 65% of them appearing once. With respect to this clonotype: As yet, its antigen is unknown.

V usage is TRBV9 and J usage is TRBJ2-1; D not resolved. Sequenced material: sorted CD4+, CD8+, or CD8+CD57+ T cells (not recorded which) from PBMCs. The source of this sequence is a human donor with aplastic anemia. The CDR3 loop reads CASSAQLASYNEQFF. DNA for the CDR3: TGTGCCAGCAGCGCCCAGCTGGCCTCCTACAATGAGCAGTTCTTC.